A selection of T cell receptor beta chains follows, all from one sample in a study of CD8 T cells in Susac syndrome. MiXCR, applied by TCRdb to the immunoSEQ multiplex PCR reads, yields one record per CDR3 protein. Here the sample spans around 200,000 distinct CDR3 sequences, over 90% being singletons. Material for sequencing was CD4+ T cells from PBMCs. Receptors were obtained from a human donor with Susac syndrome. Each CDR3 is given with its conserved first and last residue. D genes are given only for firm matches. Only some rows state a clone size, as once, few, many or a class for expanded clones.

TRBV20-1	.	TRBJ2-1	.	CSARDRGRAYNEQFF	TGCAGTGCTAGAGATAGGGGACGGGCCTACAATGAGCAGTTCTTC
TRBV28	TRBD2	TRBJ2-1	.	CASSSLPTSGRYLNEQFF	TGTGCCAGCAGTTCTTTACCGACTAGCGGGAGATATCTCAATGAGCAGTTCTTC
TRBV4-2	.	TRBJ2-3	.	CASSPNKADTQYF	TGTGCCAGCAGCCCTAATAAGGCGGATACGCAGTATTTT
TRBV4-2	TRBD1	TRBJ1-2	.	CASSQDVAGGGYGYTF	TGTGCCAGCAGCCAAGATGTGGCAGGGGGTGGCTATGGCTACACCTTC
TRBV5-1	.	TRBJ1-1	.	CASSEDGNTEAFF	TGCGCCAGCAGCGAGGACGGGAACACTGAAGCTTTCTTT
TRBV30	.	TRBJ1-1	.	CAWSVGTWGEAFF	TGTGCCTGGAGTGTAGGTACCTGGGGTGAAGCTTTCTTT
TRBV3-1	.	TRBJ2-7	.	CASSVAGANYEQYF	TGTGCCAGCAGCGTGGCGGGGGCCAACTACGAGCAGTACTTC
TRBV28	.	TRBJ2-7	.	CASTPGPDEQYF	TGTGCCAGCACCCCAGGCCCGGACGAGCAGTACTTC
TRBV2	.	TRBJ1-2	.	CASSEGQPFNYGYTF	TGTGCCAGCAGTGAGGGGCAGCCTTTTAACTATGGCTACACCTTC
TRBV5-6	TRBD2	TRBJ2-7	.	CASSSPGLANYEQYF	TGTGCCAGCAGCTCCCCGGGACTAGCCAACTACGAGCAGTACTTC
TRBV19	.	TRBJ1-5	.	CASSMHGSEDQPQHF	TGTGCCAGTAGTATGCACGGGTCAGAAGATCAGCCCCAGCATTTT
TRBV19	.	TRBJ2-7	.	CASTGTGRGEQYF	TGTGCCAGTACTGGAACAGGGAGAGGGGAGCAGTACTTC
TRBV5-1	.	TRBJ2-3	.	CASSIASDTQYF	TGCGCCAGCAGCATCGCTTCAGATACGCAGTATTTT
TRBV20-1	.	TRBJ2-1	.	CSASEDTGTREEFF	TGCAGTGCCAGCGAGGATACCGGGACCCGCGAAGAGTTCTTC
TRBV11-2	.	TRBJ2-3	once	CASSLEGTRQYF	TGTGCCAGCAGCTTAGAGGGGACTCGGCAGTATTTT
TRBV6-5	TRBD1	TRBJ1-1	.	CASRRVSGGGTEAFF	TGTGCCAGCAGACGAGTCTCAGGGGGTGGCACTGAAGCTTTCTTT
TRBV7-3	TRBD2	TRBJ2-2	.	CASSYAGGPGELFF	TGTGCCAGCAGCTACGCGGGGGGGCCCGGGGAGCTGTTTTTT
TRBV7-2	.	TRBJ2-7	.	CASSLEGVGGNEQYF	TGTGCCAGCAGCTTAGAGGGAGTCGGGGGCAACGAGCAGTACTTC
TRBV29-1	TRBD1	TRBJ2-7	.	CSVVGAGTGRYEQYF	TGCAGCGTTGTAGGGGCTGGGACAGGCAGATACGAGCAGTACTTC
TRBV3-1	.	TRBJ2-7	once	CASSQDPSGEQYF	TGTGCCAGCAGCCAAGATCCCAGCGGCGAGCAGTACTTC
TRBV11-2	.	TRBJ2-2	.	CASRLADTGELFF	TGTGCCAGCAGACTAGCCGACACCGGGGAGCTGTTTTTT
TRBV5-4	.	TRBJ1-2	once	CASRYGGGRNYGYTF	TGTGCCAGCAGGTACGGGGGCGGACGGAATTATGGCTACACCTTC
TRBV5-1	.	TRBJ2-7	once	CASSIDRLAYEQYF	TGCGCCAGCAGCATAGACAGGCTAGCCTACGAGCAGTACTTC
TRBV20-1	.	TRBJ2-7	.	CSARDGIARAYEQYF	TGCAGTGCTAGAGATGGAATAGCGAGGGCCTACGAGCAGTACTTC
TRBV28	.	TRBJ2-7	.	CASSLKGDEQYF	TGTGCCAGCAGTTTGAAAGGAGACGAGCAGTACTTC
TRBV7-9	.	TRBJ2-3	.	CASSHLTSADTQYF	TGTGCCAGCAGCCACCTAACGAGCGCAGATACGCAGTATTTT
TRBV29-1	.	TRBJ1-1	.	CSVGEGKAFF	TGCAGCGTTGGTGAGGGAAAAGCTTTCTTT
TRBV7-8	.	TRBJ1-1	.	CASSWGGDTEAFF	TGTGCCAGCAGCTGGGGAGGGGACACTGAAGCTTTCTTT
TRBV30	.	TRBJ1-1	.	CAWSHGRLNTEAFF	TGTGCCTGGAGTCACGGACGGTTGAACACTGAAGCTTTCTTT
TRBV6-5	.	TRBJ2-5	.	CASSYIHGRGETQYF	TGTGCCAGCAGTTACATCCACGGGAGAGGAGAGACCCAGTACTTC
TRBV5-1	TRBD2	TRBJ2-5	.	CASSLASGKETQYF	TGCGCCAGCAGCTTGGCTAGCGGAAAAGAGACCCAGTACTTC
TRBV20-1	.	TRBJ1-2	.	CSAQGWYGYTF	TGCAGTGCCCAGGGGTGGTATGGCTACACCTTC
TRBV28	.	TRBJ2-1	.	CASSPQGPHNEQFF	TGTGCCAGCAGTCCACAGGGCCCCCACAATGAGCAGTTCTTC
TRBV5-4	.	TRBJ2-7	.	CASSSSGARPYEQYF	TGTGCCAGCAGCTCCTCCGGGGCCCGACCCTACGAGCAGTACTTC
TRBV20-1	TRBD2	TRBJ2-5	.	CSASPRLAGGPRRETQYF	TGCAGTGCTAGCCCTAGACTAGCGGGAGGGCCACGACGGGAGACCCAGTACTTC
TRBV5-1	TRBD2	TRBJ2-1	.	CASSLAAGGPLNEQFF	TGCGCCAGCAGCTTGGCCGCGGGGGGGCCTTTAAATGAGCAGTTCTTC
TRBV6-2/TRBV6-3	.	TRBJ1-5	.	CASSPLTGLENPQHF	TGTGCCAGCAGCCCCCTCACAGGCCTTGAAAATCCCCAGCATTTT
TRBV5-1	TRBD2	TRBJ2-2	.	CASSLAPAGGPGELFF	TGCGCCAGCAGCTTGGCCCCAGCGGGGGGGCCCGGGGAGCTGTTTTTT
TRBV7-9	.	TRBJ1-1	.	CASSLARGHTEAFF	TGTGCCAGCAGCTTAGCGAGGGGACACACTGAAGCTTTCTTT